This entry lists 4 T cell receptor beta chains sequenced from one sample in a study of blood T cell repertoires in COVID-19. Measured with immunoSEQ multiplex PCR; TCRdb has only the in-frame clones, and not every one. Among a few hundred thousand clones listed, roughly 80% were seen once. The sequencing input was PBMCs or T cells enriched from blood (not recorded which). The receptors were sampled from a middle-aged man who had been exposed to COVID-19.

The chain is built from TRBV5-1 and TRBJ2-6; 8 positions match TRBD1. Germline trimming cut 4 bases from V and 1 base from J; bases unmatched to any gene: 7. Germline V gene data show CDR1 as SGHRS and CDR2 as YFSETQ. CDR3 length equals 17 residues. DNA for the CDR3: TGCGCCAGCAGCACCGGACAGGGCATTTCTGGGGCCAACGTCCTGACTTTC. It yields the protein CASSTGQGISGANVLTF.

The chain couples TRBV30 to TRBJ1-2; 10 positions agree with TRBD1. Germline loops: CDR1 GTSNPN, CDR2 SVGIG (reference sequence). CDR3 length equals 15 residues. V lost 7 bases and J lost 5; bases outside the gene matches: 13. The CDR3 spells CAFRQGTGDLYGYTF. The CDR3 region has the DNA TGTGCCTTCAGACAGGGGACAGGGGACTTATATGGCTACACCTTC.

As concerns this clone: The same CDR3 also results from other DNA sequences found in this sample. V and J are TRBV30 and TRBJ1-5; 9 bases fit TRBD1. The CDR3 loop spans 13 amino acids. The germline V gene has CDR1 GTSNPN and CDR2 SVGIG (reference sequence). Trimming took 4 bases from V and 4 from J; bases not matched to a gene: 2. CDR3 protein: CAWTGQGNQPQHF. CDR3 coding DNA: TGTGCCTGGACGGGACAGGGAAATCAGCCCCAGCATTTT.

The chain employs TRBV7-2 and TRBJ2-2; 9 bases align to TRBD2. Germline V gene lookup returns CDR1 SGHTA and CDR2 FQGNSA. V dropped 1 base and J dropped 0; count of bases not matched to a gene: 0. The CDR3 sequence is 16 residues long. CDR3 DNA sequence: TGTGCCAGCAGCTTAGTAGCGGGGGCGAACACCGGGGAGCTGTTTTTT. Protein sequence: CASSLVAGANTGELFF.